This T cell receptor (beta chain) was recorded in a study of blood T cell repertoires in COVID-19. On the study more broadly: Samples taken during acute and convalescent COVID-19 were collected in the United States, Italy and Spain.

Trimming pared 6 bases from V and 7 bases from J, leaving 11 bases between. The CDR3 runs 13 residues. Per germline, CDR1 SGHDT and CDR2 YYEEEE. Original methodology: For nucleated cells, counts were estimated from reference gene primer amplification. The method was immunoSEQ multiplex PCR; TCRdb's version includes in-frame clones alone and lacks a portion of them. Clone size and V and J calls were adopted from that table, with D and trimming inferred from the DNA. Here the sample spans roughly 250,000 clones, approximately 85% being singletons. Sequences were obtained from peripheral blood. The rearrangement links TRBV5-6 to TRBJ1-6; unclear D gene. The receptor comes from a human donor with COVID-19, enrolled during active disease. The donor label of this sample is uncertain. CDR3 DNA: TGTGCCAGCACCTATTCTCTAAATTCACCCCTCCACTTT. This translates into CASTYSLNSPLHF.